One sample yielded the 16 T cell receptor beta chains listed below, sequenced in a study of shared clonotypes between healthy human individuals. Here immunoSEQ multiplex PCR was the method, and the copy in TCRdb shows in-frame clones only, minus some. Found here are 2 million to 2.5 million clones, approximately 93% of them singletons; the top ten hold around 0.4%. Material for sequencing was naive CD4+ T cells from PBMCs. Indicated subset: CD45RA+ positively selected. The receptors derive from a man aged 18 to 29 in good health. Some clones in this sample may be carry-over from other donors' samples.

V gene TRBV23-1 combines with J gene TRBJ1-2; D call uncertain. TRBV23-1 is an ORF for which the function is uncertain. This CDR3 is built from 14 residues. Trimming stripped 4 bases from V and 7 bases from J, with 16 bases between. The CDR3 region has the DNA TGCGCCAGCAGTCCCAAAAGCGCAAGGCCTGGCTACACCTTC. It yields the protein CASSPKSARPGYTF.

The chain carries TRBV28 and TRBJ2-1; weak D call: TRBD2 (5 bases). Germline V gene sequence: CDR1 MDHEN, CDR2 SYDVKM. CDR3 size: 11 residues. V was cut by 4 bases and J by 15 bases, with 13 bases left in between. The CDR3 here is CASSSGLFLFF. CDR3 coding DNA: TGTGCCAGCAGTTCCGGACTCTTCCTGTTCTTC.

The rearrangement joins TRBV11-3 to TRBJ2-1; a weak D match, TRBD2 (5 bases). Germline V gives CDR1 SGHNT, CDR2 YENEEA. V dropped 1 base and J dropped 6 bases, with 7 bases sitting between them. The CDR3 extends over 13 amino acids. CDR3 amino acids: CASSLGERNEQFF. CDR3 nucleotides: TGTGCCAGCAGCTTAGGGGAGCGCAATGAGCAGTTCTTC.

This clone was seen only once. The chain recombines TRBV2 with TRBJ2-2; D not certain. V was trimmed by 7 bases and J by 1 base, leaving 7 bases between them. The CDR3 extends over 13 amino acids. Looked up from germline, CDR1 is SNHLY and CDR2 is FYNNEI. CDR3 nucleotides: TGTGCCAGCACTCCAGAGAACACCGGGGAGCTGTTTTTT. Its translation: CASTPENTGELFF.

For this clone: Other nucleotide sequences from this sample produce the same CDR3. The V and J genes are TRBV9 and TRBJ2-3, with D tentatively TRBD2 (6 bases). V gave up 4 bases and J gave up 3 bases, with 9 bases separating them. Per germline, CDR1 SGDLS and CDR2 YYNGEE. This CDR3 is 13 amino acids long. Here the CDR3 reads CASSSGLTDTQYF. CDR3 coding DNA: TGTGCCAGCAGCTCGGGACTGACAGATACGCAGTATTTT.

The rearrangement links TRBV10-3 to TRBJ2-2; 8 nucleotides agree with TRBD1. The CDR3 runs to 15 residues. Trimming at V came to 6 bases and at J to 0 bases, leaving 3 bases not matched to a gene. CDR1 is ENHRY, CDR2 SYGVKD, per germline. For the CDR3, the DNA is TGTGCCATCAGCCCGGGACAGGCGAACACCGGGGAGCTGTTTTTT. Encoded protein: CAISPGQANTGELFF.

The V call is TRBV28, the J call TRBJ1-4; possibly TRBD1 for D (6 bases). CDR3 size: 14 residues. In germline, CDR1 is MDHEN, CDR2 SYDVKM. Trimming removed 6 bases from V and 8 bases from J, with 16 bases in between. The CDR3 spells CASRAGGVGEKLFF. DNA for the CDR3: TGTGCCAGCAGGGCGGGGGGCGTAGGCGAAAAACTGTTTTTT.

CDR3 amino acids: CASSGDGYTGELFF. The CDR3 coding sequence is TGTGCCAGCAGCGGGGATGGGTACACCGGGGAGCTGTTTTTT. V usage is TRBV7-7 and J usage is TRBJ2-2, with D hard to call. V lost 5 bases to trimming and J lost 3 bases, with 10 bases between them. The CDR3 loop spans 14 amino acids. Per the germline V gene, CDR1 is SSHAT and CDR2 is FNYEAQ (reference sequence).

This chain connects TRBV6-6 to TRBJ1-6; D might be TRBD1 (6 bases). The CDR3 loop spans 15 amino acids. Germline CDR1 and CDR2: MNHNY and SVGAGI (reference sequence). Trimming took off 5 bases at V and 3 bases at J, with 11 bases between the two ends. CDR3 nucleotides: TGTGCCAGCAGTGGGGGCTCCCTCTATAATTCACCCCTCCACTTT. It translates to CASSGGSLYNSPLHF.

The chain carries TRBV28 and TRBJ2-5, with no clear D. The J call may be in error: the DNA end matches TRBJ2-7 better. Germline V gene lookup returns CDR1 MDHEN and CDR2 SYDVKM. The CDR3 contains 12 residues. CDR3 bases: TGTGCCAGCAGTCCTGACAAGTACGAGCAGTACTTC. Translating it yields CASSPDKYEQYF.

The chain has TRBV19 and TRBJ1-5; 8 bases match TRBD1. Trimming at V came to 6 bases and at J to 4 bases, leaving 11 bases not matched to a gene. The V gene's germline CDR1 is LNHDA and CDR2 SQIVND (reference sequence). The CDR3 has 16 amino acids. The CDR3 region is CASSRQAGGANQPQHF. The CDR3 DNA sequence: TGTGCCAGTAGCCGACAAGCAGGGGGCGCGAATCAGCCCCAGCATTTT.

V usage is TRBV28 and J usage is TRBJ1-3; D gene uncertain. The CDR3 has 15 amino acids. Germline V lookup: CDR1 MDHEN, CDR2 SYDVKM. The V end lost 4 bases, the J end lost 4 bases, and 14 bases lay between the germline ends. Here the CDR3 reads CASSSLNGRGNTIYF. CDR3 nucleotide sequence: TGTGCCAGCAGTTCCCTAAATGGGCGCGGAAACACCATATATTTT. The full variable domain, completed using reference TRBV28 and TRBJ1-3, is DVKVTQSSRYLVKRTGEKVFLECVQDMDHENMFWYRQDPGLGLRLIYFSYDVKMKEKGDIPEGYSVSREKKERFSLILESASTNQTSMYLCASSSLNGRGNTIYFGEGSWLTVV.

V usage is TRBV5-1 and J usage is TRBJ1-1; the D gene is possibly TRBD1 (6 bases). The CDR3 runs 15 residues. Germline CDR1 is SGHRS and CDR2 is YFSETQ. The V gene lost 5 bases and the J gene lost 0 bases, with 14 bases spanning the gap. The CDR3 is CASSSGTILNTEAFF. CDR3 nucleotide sequence: TGCGCCAGCAGTTCCGGGACAATCTTGAACACTGAAGCTTTCTTT.

The chain carries TRBV28 and TRBJ2-5; 7 nucleotides align to TRBD2. V was clipped by 3 bases and J by 5 bases; unmatched bases: 9. The germline CDR1 and CDR2 sequences are MDHEN and SYDVKM. The CDR3 has 15 residues. The CDR3 loop reads CASSFATHGGETQYF. The CDR3 DNA reads as TGTGCCAGCAGTTTCGCGACCCACGGGGGGGAGACCCAGTACTTC.

The gene calls are TRBV6-1 and TRBJ1-2; the D gene is possibly TRBD1 (6 bases). This CDR3 contains 15 residues. The V gene lost 6 bases and the J gene lost 3 bases, with 17 bases spanning the gap. Germline V gene data show CDR1 as MNHNS and CDR2 as SASEGT. The CDR3 coding sequence is TGTGCCAGCAGAGAACAGGGTTACCTTGACTATGGCTACACCTTC. Its translation: CASREQGYLDYGYTF.

The CDR3, as DNA: TGTGCCAGCAGCTTAGCAACTAGCGCAGATACGCAGTATTTT. As protein: CASSLATSADTQYF. The rearrangement links TRBV7-2 to TRBJ2-3; 7 nucleotides line up with TRBD2. The CDR3 runs 14 residues. Germline CDR1 SGHTA, CDR2 FQGNSA. The V gene end was trimmed by 0 bases and the J gene end by 4 bases; junction bases not matched to a gene: 1.